These 16 T cell receptor beta chains share one sample of origin, sequenced in a study of response to subunit inactivated influenza vaccine. TCRdb ran MiXCR on the RT-PCR reads and lists one entry per CDR3 protein. This sample has about 160,000 distinct CDR3 sequences, with approximately 12% found just once. The sample here was CD8+ T cells sorted from PBMCs, taken less than 30 months after vaccination. These receptors originate from a man aged 50 to 75 who received an inactivated influenza vaccine.

This clonotype was detected only a few times. The V and J genes are TRBV4-3 and TRBJ2-7; TRBD1 or TRBD2 may be the D gene (5 bases each). Germline CDR1 LGHNA, CDR2 YSLEER. With 0 bases removed from V and 0 bases from J, the gap between germline ends came to 12 bases. The CDR3 runs 16 residues. This CDR3 is CASSQDLQDFSYEQYF. The CDR3 region has the DNA TGCGCCAGCAGCCAAGATTTACAGGACTTCTCCTACGAGCAGTACTTC.

This clonotype was seen more than once but under ten times. V and J are TRBV11-1 and TRBJ2-1; 8 bases are shared with TRBD1. This CDR3 comprises 18 residues. CDR1 is SGHAT, CDR2 FQDESV, per germline (reference sequence). The V segment lost 4 bases and the J segment 0 bases; nucleotides outside the gene matches: 11. The CDR3 DNA follows: TGTGCCAGCAGCTCGGGACAGGTTAAGACAAGCTCCTACAATGAGCAGTTCTTC. Its protein product is CASSSGQVKTSSYNEQFF.

The chain recombines TRBV15 with TRBJ2-1; weak D call: TRBD2 (5 bases). This CDR3 spans 16 amino acids. Trimming removed 6 bases at V and 6 bases at J, with 21 bases between. From germline, CDR1 is LNHNV and CDR2 YYDKDF (reference sequence). The CDR3 is CATRSGRAFEVNEQFF. The CDR3 DNA reads as TGTGCCACCAGGAGCGGTAGAGCGTTTGAGGTCAATGAGCAGTTCTTC.

This clonotype was found many times. The genes are TRBV12-3 or TRBV12-4 and TRBJ2-7; the match to TRBD1 covers 7 bases. Trimming removed 5 bases from V and 2 bases from J; junction bases left unmatched: 12. The CDR3 runs to 16 residues. The CDR3 DNA sequence: TGTGCCAGCAGTCCACACAGGGGAAGGAACCCCTACGAGCAGTACTTC. This translates into CASSPHRGRNPYEQYF.

This clonotype appeared a few times. Written as DNA, the CDR3 is TGTGCCAGCAGTTACTCGTTCAACGCGAGGACAGTCTACGAGCAGTACTTC. Translated: CASSYSFNARTVYEQYF. The chain carries TRBV6-5 and TRBJ2-7; tentative D call: TRBD1 (6 bases). Trimming cost V 0 bases and J 3 bases, with 18 bases left between them. Germline V gives CDR1 MNHEY, CDR2 SVGAGI. CDR3 length equals 17 residues.

This clonotype has a handful of counts. The rearrangement uses TRBV11-2 and TRBJ1-1; no definite D call. Per the germline V gene, CDR1 is SGHAT and CDR2 is FQNNGV. V lost 5 bases and J lost 4, with 8 bases in between. The CDR3 is made up of 12 amino acids. The CDR3 DNA sequence: TGTGCCAGCAGCATACCGGGCACTGAAGCTTTCTTT. Amino acid sequence: CASSIPGTEAFF.

The chain joins TRBV4-1 to TRBJ2-5, with unresolved D. This CDR3 contains 14 residues. Trimming left V 1 base short and J 7 bases short, with 13 bases between. Per the germline V gene, CDR1 is MGHRA and CDR2 is YSYEKL. CDR3: CASSQGTPLGTQYF. CDR3 nucleotide sequence: TGCGCCAGCAGCCAAGGGACCCCACTGGGGACCCAGTACTTC.

A few counts support this clonotype. The rearrangement joins TRBV28 to TRBJ1-1, with D unclear. The CDR3 covers 14 residues. Germline lookup yields CDR1 MDHEN and CDR2 SYDVKM. V shed 7 bases and J shed 5 bases, with 17 bases lying between them. CDR3: CASTPDGELTEAFF. The CDR3 region has the DNA TGTGCCAGCACACCGGACGGTGAACTGACTGAAGCTTTCTTT.

This chain joins TRBV20-1 and TRBJ2-7; 7 nucleotides agree with TRBD1. With 6 bases clipped from V and 3 bases from J, the junction kept 5 bases outside the gene matches. The germline V gene has CDR1 DFQATT and CDR2 SNEGSKA (reference sequence). The length of the CDR3 is 12 residues. The CDR3 loop reads CSARDSFYEQYF. For the CDR3, the DNA is TGCAGTGCGAGGGACAGTTTCTACGAGCAGTACTTC.

This clonotype was detected only a few times. The V gene is TRBV7-3, the J gene TRBJ2-1, with a weak D call TRBD1 (5 bases). The CDR3 contains 16 residues. Germline CDR1 is SGHTA and CDR2 is FQGTGA. Trimming shortened V by 4 bases and J by 4 bases, and 17 bases separated the two germline ends. CDR3 loop: CASSWGDGERYNEQFF. CDR3 coding DNA: TGTGCCAGCAGCTGGGGCGACGGAGAGAGATACAATGAGCAGTTCTTC.

This clonotype was seen many times. The chain employs TRBV27 and TRBJ2-2; 8 nucleotides line up with TRBD1. Per the germline V gene, CDR1 is MNHEY and CDR2 is SMNVEV (reference sequence). The V and J ends lost 5 bases and 3 bases, in that order; junction bases with no gene match: 8. There are 16 residues in the CDR3. CDR3 residues: CASSTYAGQDTGELFF. The CDR3 DNA sequence: TGTGCCAGCAGTACCTACGCGGGACAGGACACCGGGGAGCTGTTTTTT.

This clonotype turned up a few times. The V call is TRBV12-3 or TRBV12-4, the J call TRBJ2-3; D not resolved. V dropped 2 bases and J dropped 4 bases, with 7 bases sitting between them. The CDR3 runs to 13 residues. CDR3 coding DNA: TGTGCCAGCAGTTTATTCATCCCAGATACGCAGTATTTT. Encoded protein: CASSLFIPDTQYF.

This clonotype showed up just a few times. In DNA, the CDR3 is TGCAGTGCTCAGGACAGGGGGGAGTCTGGGGACACTGAAGCTTTCTTT. Protein product: CSAQDRGESGDTEAFF. This sequence joins TRBV20-1 and TRBJ1-1; 10 bases agree with TRBD1. This CDR3 has 16 amino acids. The germline V gene encodes CDR1 DFQATT and CDR2 SNEGSKA (reference sequence). V dropped 5 bases and J dropped 3; count of bases not matched to a gene: 12.

The rearrangement links TRBV27 to TRBJ2-5; D remains unclear. Per the germline V gene, CDR1 is MNHEY and CDR2 is SMNVEV (reference sequence). Trimming pared 2 bases from V and 5 bases from J, leaving 15 bases between. The length of the CDR3 is 15 residues. Written as DNA, the CDR3 is TGTGCCAGCAGTTTAATAGCTGGGATCGGGGAGACCCAGTACTTC. Translating gives CASSLIAGIGETQYF.

This chain links TRBV6-2 or TRBV6-3 with TRBJ2-7; 9 bases match TRBD2. Trimming cost V 4 bases and J 5 bases; bases outside gene matches: 9. CDR3 length equals 15 residues. Looked up from germline, CDR1 is MNHEY and CDR2 is SVGEGT. CDR3 sequence: CASSFPGLANHEQYF. The DNA for the CDR3 is TGTGCCAGCAGTTTCCCGGGACTAGCAAACCACGAGCAGTACTTC.

The rearrangement joins TRBV27 to TRBJ2-1; maybe TRBD1 (5 bases). This CDR3 comprises 15 residues. Germline V gene sequence: CDR1 MNHEY, CDR2 SMNVEV (reference sequence). V dropped 0 bases and J dropped 7 bases, with 13 bases sitting between them. The CDR3 here is CASSLSGQGWNEQFF. DNA for the CDR3: TGTGCCAGCAGTTTATCGGGGCAGGGTTGGAATGAGCAGTTCTTC.